The 2 T cell receptor beta chains below come from one sample, sequenced in a study of blood T cell repertoires in COVID-19. Sequencing used immunoSEQ multiplex PCR; TCRdb keeps in-frame clones, though not all of them. Altogether 210,000 or so clones are present, roughly 80% being singletons, with the ten largest covering roughly 5%. Sample: peripheral blood. Source of these receptors: a human donor in a cohort sampled during active COVID-19.

The chain combines TRBV6-6 with TRBJ1-2, with D uncertain. The germline V gene has CDR1 MNHNY and CDR2 SVGAGI (reference sequence). The ends were cut back, 8 bases at V and 1 base at J, with 5 bases in the middle. The CDR3 covers 11 residues. CDR3 sequence (DNA): TGTGCCAGCTCCCTTAACTATGGCTACACCTTC. Amino acid sequence: CASSLNYGYTF.

In its sample, this clone was seen once. The chain has TRBV30 and TRBJ2-2; 7 bases line up with TRBD2. The length of the CDR3 is 15 residues. Trimming took 5 bases from V and 1 from J; bases not matched to a gene: 7. Germline CDR1 reads GTSNPN; CDR2 reads SVGIG (reference sequence). CDR3 sequence: CAWELARLNTGELFF. CDR3 nucleotide sequence: TGTGCCTGGGAACTAGCGAGGTTGAACACCGGGGAGCTGTTTTTT.